Listed below are T cell receptor beta chains from one sample, sequenced in a study of blood T cell repertoires in COVID-19. Assay: immunoSEQ multiplex PCR; the TCRdb copy retains only in-frame clones and omits some. This sample has around 200,000 clones, with more than 85% found just once. Sequenced sample: peripheral blood. Receptors originate from a middle-aged man with active or convalescent COVID-19. CDR3s include the opening cysteine and the closing phenylalanine or tryptophan. The D gene is left open where the match is weak. Clone sizes are given selectively: once, few, many, or a class where the clone is expanded.

J: TRBJ2-1; D: TRBD1; size: NA; length: 16; V: TRBV9; DNA: TGTGCCAGCAGCCCCTCCCTGGGACAGCGGCACAATGAGCAGTTCTTC; CDR3: CASSPSLGQRHNEQFF
J: TRBJ2-2; D: TRBD2; size: NA; length: 15; V: TRBV5-1; DNA: TGCGCCAGCAGCACAATAGCGGGAGACACCGGGGAGCTGTTTTTT; CDR3: CASSTIAGDTGELFF
J: TRBJ2-3; D: NA; size: NA; length: 15; V: TRBV2; DNA: TGTGCCAGAGGGTTTCATCAGGGGAGCACAGATACGCAGTATTTT; CDR3: CARGFHQGSTDTQYF
J: TRBJ1-2; D: NA; size: once; length: 13; V: TRBV6-5; DNA: TGTGCCAGCCAAAACCGGGGGAGACTTGGCTACACCTTC; CDR3: CASQNRGRLGYTF
J: TRBJ1-6; D: NA; size: few; length: 12; V: TRBV12-3/TRBV12-4; DNA: TGTGCCAGCAGCCAGAGGGAACCACCCCTCCACTTT; CDR3: CASSQREPPLHF
J: TRBJ2-1; D: NA; size: NA; length: 14; V: TRBV27; DNA: TGTGCCAGCAGCACCGACTTCGAAGGCAATGAGCAGTTCTTC; CDR3: CASSTDFEGNEQFF
J: TRBJ1-1; D: TRBD1; size: NA; length: 15; V: TRBV4-2; DNA: TGTGCCAGCAGCCCCCTACAGGGGCGAGACACTGAAGCTTTCTTT; CDR3: CASSPLQGRDTEAFF
J: TRBJ1-1; D: NA; size: once; length: 14; V: TRBV10-2; DNA: TGCGCCAGCAGTGAGCCCGATCCCCGGGGAAAAGCTTTCTTT; CDR3: CASSEPDPRGKAFF
J: TRBJ2-7; D: NA; size: NA; length: 15; V: TRBV5-1; DNA: TGCGCCAGCAGCCCAGTGGGGGCCGTAACCTACGAGCAGTACTTC; CDR3: CASSPVGAVTYEQYF
J: TRBJ1-2; D: NA; size: NA; length: 15; V: TRBV28; DNA: TGTGCCAGCAGCGAGAGCGGACAGATCAACTATGGCTACACCTTC; CDR3: CASSESGQINYGYTF
J: TRBJ2-7; D: NA; size: NA; length: 12; V: TRBV6-5; DNA: TGTGCCAGCACACGGGTCTCCTACGAGCAGTACTTC; CDR3: CASTRVSYEQYF
J: TRBJ2-7; D: TRBD2; size: NA; length: 14; V: TRBV5-4; DNA: TGTGCCAGCAGCCGGGGCGGGGGGGAGAGTGAGCAGTACTTC; CDR3: CASSRGGGESEQYF
J: TRBJ2-2; D: NA; size: NA; length: 15; V: TRBV9; DNA: TGTGCCAGCAGCCTAGGGGCGGGAATGGCCGGGGAGCTGTTTTTT; CDR3: CASSLGAGMAGELFF
J: TRBJ1-1; D: TRBD1; size: NA; length: 14; V: TRBV5-1; DNA: TGCGCCAGCAGTGATCAGGGGGCGGGATTTGGAGCTTTCTTT; CDR3: CASSDQGAGFGAFF
J: TRBJ1-1; D: NA; size: NA; length: 15; V: TRBV24-1; DNA: TGTGCCACCAGTGACTCGGGGGGTTGGAACACTGAAGCTTTCTTT; CDR3: CATSDSGGWNTEAFF
J: TRBJ2-1; D: TRBD2; size: once; length: 15; V: TRBV5-1; DNA: TGCGCCAGCAGCTTTGTAAGCGGGAGCTGGAATGAGCAGTTCTTC; CDR3: CASSFVSGSWNEQFF
J: TRBJ2-1; D: TRBD2; size: NA; length: 16; V: TRBV4-1; DNA: TGCGCCAGCAGCCAACCCCTAGCGGGACTAAACAATGAGCAGTTCTTC; CDR3: CASSQPLAGLNNEQFF
J: TRBJ1-2; D: TRBD1; size: NA; length: 13; V: TRBV6-5; DNA: TGTGCCAGCAGTCCCGGGACAGGGGATGGCTACACCTTC; CDR3: CASSPGTGDGYTF
J: TRBJ1-1; D: TRBD1; size: NA; length: 13; V: TRBV12-3/TRBV12-4; DNA: TGTGCCAGCAGTGACAGGGGGCCGACTGAAGCTTTCTTT; CDR3: CASSDRGPTEAFF
J: TRBJ2-6; D: NA; size: NA; length: 20; V: TRBV4-1; DNA: TGCGCCAGCAGCCAACCTGGGGGCAGGGTTCAGAGCTCTGGGGCCAACGTCCTGACTTTC; CDR3: CASSQPGGRVQSSGANVLTF
J: TRBJ2-1; D: TRBD2; size: NA; length: 14; V: TRBV6-6; DNA: TGTGCCAGCAGTGCTGGGACTAGCGGCAATGAGCAGTTCTTC; CDR3: CASSAGTSGNEQFF
J: TRBJ1-1; D: NA; size: NA; length: 13; V: TRBV3-1/TRBV3-2; DNA: TGTGCCAGCAGCCAGGGAGACTTATCTGAAGCTTTCTTT; CDR3: CASSQGDLSEAFF
J: TRBJ1-1; D: NA; size: NA; length: 15; V: TRBV28; DNA: TGTGCCAGCAGCCGTCCGGGGGGCAGTAACACTGAAGCTTTCTTT; CDR3: CASSRPGGSNTEAFF
J: TRBJ1-1; D: NA; size: NA; length: 14; V: TRBV28; DNA: TGTGCCAGCATCGGGGGAGGCAGTAACACTGAAGCTTTCTTT; CDR3: CASIGGGSNTEAFF